This T cell receptor beta chain was captured by sequencing in a study of blood T cell repertoires in COVID-19 (dated by TCRdb to 2018 to 2020). Study-level background: Collaborator samples came from the United States, Italy and Spain and covered acute and convalescent phases of COVID-19. Sample metadata almost always included a de-identified subject ID, COVID-19 status, age in years and sex. HLA class I and class II types, where available, came from metadata supplied by the sample provider rather than from assay-based typing. The prospective study material was composed of cDNA or gDNA derived from T cells, B-cell-depleted T cells, or PBMCs. Deeply sampled blood TCRbeta repertoires from subjects exposed to, actively infected with, or recovered from COVID-19 were included in the dataset. The repertoires were made available in a free public database intended to serve as a resource for research on the immune response to SARS-CoV-2. Samples came from the ongoing ImmuneRACE study (first 160 participants) plus 1,254 subjects from 6 global collaborators.

Germline trimming amounts to 5 bases on V and 4 bases on J, with 10 as the count of junction bases outside the gene matches. The CDR3, cysteine through phenylalanine, is 16 amino acids long. Of the read, only the CDR3 DNA is kept; its 48 bases are in frame from base 1. CDR1 SEHNR and CDR2 FQNEAQ were looked up in the germline V gene (reference sequence). The paper's findings and limits, for the study overall: The quantity of clinical and demographic metadata differed by source and by participant and was supplied without curation.

Participants in the prospective study were enrolled through a virtual design, were aged roughly 18 to 100 years, and lived in 24 United States geographic areas. In the prospective study, cohorts were assigned on the basis of participant-reported clinical history obtained from a screening survey and a study questionnaire. For ImmuneRACE Cohort 3, a participant was defined as recovered based on two consecutive negative NP/OP PCR tests, clearance by a healthcare professional, or resolution of symptoms. In the prospective study, whole blood, serum and a nasopharyngeal or oropharyngeal swab were collected from each participant by mobile phlebotomists. Over a roughly two-month period, participants in the prospective study had the option of providing additional blood draws and questionnaires. Blood samples from the prospective study were shipped frozen or at room temperature prior to DNA extraction. Concerning this clone: The specificity of this receptor is unknown. No base quality values were provided; no much bigger clone lies one nucleotide off.

TCRbeta CDR3 regions were amplified from genomic DNA by means of the immunoSEQ Assay, a bias-controlled multiplex PCR. As for the authors' bioinformatics: The number of nucleated cells in each sample was estimated by amplification of reference gene primers within the assay. To quantify the absolute abundance of each unique TCRbeta CDR3 rearrangement, sequence reads were collapsed and filtered. For each sample, productive Simpson clonality was calculated as the square root of Simpson's diversity index across productive rearrangements. TCRdb limited this immuneACCESS table to in-frame rearrangements with V and J called. A share of clones is missing; checked studies link under half to unresolved V genes, and the rest is unexplained. V and J calls and clone size are copied from that table; D and trimming were computed from the DNA. The table for this sample lists a few hundred thousand clones; 90% of them were counted only once. In total, the top ten clones hold around 0.6% of the sample.

The sample consisted of PBMCs or T cells enriched from blood (not recorded which). This receptor chain uses TRBV7-9 and TRBJ2-2, with 7 central nucleotides matching TRBD1. The sequence was collected from a young man who had recovered from COVID-19. The base sequence is TGTGCCAGCAGCCCAAGGGGGCAGTTCCTCACCGGGGAGCTGTTTTTT. Its protein reads: CASSPRGQFLTGELFF.